This T cell receptor (beta chain) appears in the sequencing data of a study of cytomegalovirus exposure and HLA in healthy donors. Study-wide findings and caveats: Most TCR beta V segments were productive about 90% or about 30% of the time in an earlier analysis.

A remark on this clone: Its antigen is undetermined.

The PCR employed 60 Vbeta primers together with 13 Jbeta primers. TCRdb's copy holds only in-frame clones and misses some; the assay was immunoSEQ multiplex PCR. The sample lists 100,000 to 140,000 clones, over 80% seen once, with about 2.5% in the top ten. The germline V and J ends were trimmed by 3 bases and 0 bases, with 12 bases remaining between them. The CDR3 consists of 15 residues. The germline V gene has CDR1 SGHNT and CDR2 YENEEA. The clonotype comes from a man between 25 and 39 years old in good health and CMV-seropositive. Sequencing used PBMCs. This chain joins TRBV11-3 and TRBJ2-7; TRBD2 is a possible D gene (6 bases). The CDR3: CASSFVGGSSYEQYF. The CDR3 DNA reads TGTGCCAGCAGCTTCGTAGGAGGGAGCTCCTACGAGCAGTACTTC.